These 21 T cell receptor beta chains were all obtained from the same sample, sequenced in a study of technical replicates of blood from a handful of donors. Libraries were prepared by immunoSEQ multiplex PCR; TCRdb keeps only in-frame clonotypes and omits some of them. The sample has about 80,000 clones; around 96% are singletons. The sample taken for sequencing was T cells isolated from PBMCs. These receptor sequences come from a human donor in good health.

Written as DNA, the CDR3 is TGTGCCAGCCAACTACATGGGAATCAGCCCCAGCATTTT. Encoded protein: CASQLHGNQPQHF. The V and J genes are TRBV11-2 and TRBJ1-5; D remains unclear. This CDR3 has 13 amino acids. Germline loops: CDR1 SGHAT, CDR2 FQNNGV. V lost 8 bases and J lost 4, with 12 bases in between.

This chain connects TRBV7-9 to TRBJ2-1; a possible D gene is TRBD2 (5 bases). There are 14 residues in the CDR3. V dropped 1 base and J dropped 8 bases, with 12 bases sitting between them. Germline V lookup: CDR1 SEHNR, CDR2 FQNEAQ (reference sequence). CDR3 coding DNA: TGTGCCAGCAGCTTAGTCGAGGGCTCGGATGAGCAGTTCTTC. It yields the protein CASSLVEGSDEQFF.

This clone has a handful of counts. This rearrangement joins TRBV28 to TRBJ1-3, with 12 positions matching TRBD1. The CDR3 extends over 16 amino acids. Germline V gene data show CDR1 as MDHEN and CDR2 as SYDVKM. V lost 5 bases and J lost 7; bases outside the gene matches: 9. The CDR3 loop reads CASSGTGGARRNTIYF. The CDR3 DNA follows: TGTGCCAGCAGTGGGACAGGGGGCGCGCGGAGGAACACCATATATTTT.

The rearrangement uses TRBV5-1 and TRBJ2-7; 8 bases are a match to TRBD2. Trimming cost V 0 bases and J 3 bases; bases outside gene matches: 8. CDR3 size: 16 residues. Germline loops: CDR1 SGHRS, CDR2 YFSETQ. In DNA, the CDR3 is TGCGCCAGCAGCTTGGGAGAAAGCGGGAGACTCTACGAGCAGTACTTC. Translated, it gives CASSLGESGRLYEQYF.

The V call is TRBV6-1, the J call TRBJ1-1, with 7 bases aligning to TRBD1. Germline CDR1 MNHNS, CDR2 SASEGT. With 6 bases clipped from V and 2 bases from J, the junction kept 6 bases outside the gene matches. CDR3 size: 14 residues. CDR3 in DNA: TGTGCCAGCAGACCCGGGACAGCCAACACTGAAGCTTTCTTT. This sequence encodes CASRPGTANTEAFF.

V and J are TRBV2 and TRBJ2-7; D possibly corresponds to TRBD2 (7 bases). The V and J ends lost 3 bases and 4 bases respectively, with 13 bases between them. The CDR3 runs to 14 residues. CDR1 and CDR2 from the germline V gene are SNHLY and FYNNEI. DNA of the CDR3: TGTGCCAGCAGTGAGGGGGGGGCGCATTACGAGCAGTACTTC. This translates into CASSEGGAHYEQYF.

The chain couples TRBV5-1 to TRBJ2-7, with 9 bases matching TRBD2. CDR3 length: 14 amino acids. CDR1 is SGHRS and CDR2 is YFSETQ in the germline V gene. The V and J ends lost 6 bases and 3 bases, in that order; junction bases with no gene match: 7. CDR3 sequence reads: CASKTGTSFYEQYF. CDR3 in DNA: TGCGCCAGCAAGACAGGGACTAGCTTCTACGAGCAGTACTTC.

The rearrangement uses TRBV4-3 and TRBJ2-7; D unresolved. Trimming took off 0 bases at V and 6 bases at J, with 12 bases between the two ends. The CDR3 is 14 residues long. Germline assignment: CDR1 LGHNA and CDR2 YSLEER. CDR3 in amino acids: CASSQELLNGEQYF. CDR3 in DNA: TGCGCCAGCAGCCAAGAGTTATTAAACGGCGAGCAGTACTTC.

The V and J genes are TRBV9 and TRBJ2-7; D is possibly TRBD1 (7 bases). This CDR3 is built from 13 residues. V gave up 7 bases and J gave up 2 bases, with 13 bases separating them. Germline V gene sequence: CDR1 SGDLS, CDR2 YYNGEE. CDR3 in DNA: TGTGCCAGCGGCGGGACAGCAACCTACGAGCAGTACTTC. Translated: CASGGTATYEQYF.

The V and J genes are TRBV30 and TRBJ2-1; D ambiguous. Between the trimmed V and J ends, which lost 1 base and 7 bases, there was a span of 8 bases. CDR1 and CDR2 from the germline V gene are GTSNPN and SVGIG (reference sequence). The CDR3 sequence is 12 residues long. Here the CDR3 DNA reads TGTGCCTGGAGTGATCTAGAGAATGAGCAGTTCTTC. As protein: CAWSDLENEQFF. The full variable domain, completed using reference TRBV30 and TRBJ2-1, is SQTIHQWPATLVQPVGSPLSLECTVEGTSNPNLYWYRQAAGRGLQLLFYSVGIGQISSEVPQNLSASRPQDRQFILSSKKLLLSDSGFYLCAWSDLENEQFFGPGTRLTVL.

The chain uses TRBV28 and TRBJ2-3; 7 nucleotides align to TRBD2. V trimming: 8 bases; J trimming: 5 bases; junction bases outside the gene matches: 7. The CDR3 runs to 13 residues. Germline lookup yields CDR1 MDHEN and CDR2 SYDVKM. The CDR3 DNA reads TGTGCCAGCGCTGTGGGAGGGATAGATACGCAGTATTTT. This gives the protein CASAVGGIDTQYF.

The V and J genes are TRBV5-1 and TRBJ1-1, with D perhaps TRBD1 (6 bases). This CDR3 spans 16 amino acids. In germline, CDR1 is SGHRS, CDR2 YFSETQ. Deletions cut 0 bases from V and 1 base from J, with 13 bases between. The CDR3 bases are TGCGCCAGCAGCTTGGGTCCGGGACAAAGGAACACTGAAGCTTTCTTT. As protein: CASSLGPGQRNTEAFF.

This clone was detected once. The rearrangement joins TRBV6-1 to TRBJ2-7; no definite D call. The length of the CDR3 is 10 residues. The germline V gene encodes CDR1 MNHNS and CDR2 SASEGT. The ends were cut back, 7 bases at V and 4 bases at J, with 5 bases in the middle. The CDR3 DNA follows: TGTGCCAGCAAATCATACGAGCAGTACTTC. As protein: CASKSYEQYF.

This chain connects TRBV9 to TRBJ2-5, with 8 bases fitting TRBD2. Trimming at V came to 8 bases and at J to 2 bases, leaving 8 bases not matched to a gene. Germline CDR1 SGDLS, CDR2 YYNGEE. The CDR3 has 14 amino acids. CDR3 DNA: TGTGCCAGTAGCCGCGGGGGGATTCAAGAGACCCAGTACTTC. It yields the protein CASSRGGIQETQYF.

The chain uses TRBV10-3 and TRBJ2-7, with D possibly being TRBD2 (6 bases). Germline lookup yields CDR1 ENHRY and CDR2 SYGVKD. This CDR3 has 13 amino acids. V was cut by 5 bases and J by 2 bases, with 10 bases left in between. The CDR3 DNA is TGTGCCATCAGTCGGAGGGCCCCCTACGAGCAGTACTTC. It yields the protein CAISRRAPYEQYF.

In this sample, this clone turned up once. The rearrangement links TRBV7-8 to TRBJ2-4; D possibly corresponds to TRBD1 (6 bases). The CDR3 length is 13 residues. Trimming removed 5 bases at V and 7 bases at J, with 12 bases between. The germline gives CDR1 SGHVS, CDR2 FQNEAQ. The CDR3 reads CASSPGAGNIQYF. The DNA of the CDR3 is TGTGCCAGCAGCCCAGGGGCTGGCAACATTCAGTACTTC.

The chain carries TRBV2 and TRBJ1-4; D unresolved. Trimming stripped 4 bases from V and 0 bases from J, with 9 bases between. The germline V gene encodes CDR1 SNHLY and CDR2 FYNNEI. The CDR3 extends over 15 amino acids. CDR3 DNA sequence: TGTGCCAGCAGTGGGGCAGATTCAACTAATGAAAAACTGTTTTTT. It translates to CASSGADSTNEKLFF.

The rearrangement links TRBV29-1 to TRBJ2-3; possible D gene TRBD1, 5 bases. The CDR3 consists of 13 residues. With 0 bases removed from V and 8 bases from J, the gap between germline ends came to 12 bases. Germline assignment: CDR1 SQVTM and CDR2 ANQGSEA. CDR3 bases: TGCAGCGTTGAAGATGGCAGGGTCGGTACGCAGTATTTT. Residues: CSVEDGRVGTQYF.

The chain joins TRBV11-2 to TRBJ2-1, with TRBD2 matching 11 bases. The CDR3 totals 13 residues. In germline, CDR1 is SGHAT, CDR2 FQNNGV. CDR3 loop: CASRLAGGKQQFF. The DNA of the CDR3 is TGTGCTTCCAGGCTAGCGGGAGGAAAGCAGCAGTTCTTC.

The V call is TRBV4-1, the J call TRBJ2-1; 7 bases are a match to TRBD2. The V segment lost 4 bases and the J segment 7 bases; nucleotides outside the gene matches: 10. Germline assignment: CDR1 MGHRA and CDR2 YSYEKL. The CDR3 is made up of 15 amino acids. In DNA, the CDR3 is TGCGCCAGCAGCCCCCGGGACCCCGGGGGGAATGAGCAGTTCTTC. Encoded protein: CASSPRDPGGNEQFF.

J is TRBJ2-1 and V is TRBV25-1; no clear D gene. V was cut by 7 bases and J by 4 bases, with 5 bases left in between. CDR1 and CDR2 (germline): MGHDK, SYGVNS. The CDR3 length is 11 residues. The CDR3 nucleotides read TGTGCCAGCACCAGTTACAATGAGCAGTTCTTC. This gives the protein CASTSYNEQFF.